This T cell receptor beta chain was sequenced during a study of cytomegalovirus exposure and HLA in healthy donors. General observations from the study: According to an earlier analysis, most TCR beta V segments yielded productive rearrangements about 90% or about 30% of the time. Cytomegalovirus-associated TCR beta chains were listed, numbering roughly 150. Several of the most significant clusters appeared linked to common viral pathogens, based on a later analysis.

As to this clone: Its antigen is undetermined.

PCR employed 60 Vbeta and 13 Jbeta primers. In the authors' methods: In a later analysis, of around 83 million unique beta chains, about 11 million appeared in at least two donors. Repertoires were generated with immunoSEQ multiplex PCR, while TCRdb's copy carries only in-frame clones and drops some. From that table come the V and J calls and clone size; the DNA was used to work out D and trimming. The table records roughly 100,000 clones, around 84% of them present only once. There are 15 residues in the CDR3. Germline assignment: CDR1 MNHEY and CDR2 SMNVEV (reference sequence). The V and J ends lost 5 bases and 3 bases, in that order; junction bases with no gene match: 7.

This clonotype was obtained from a man younger than 40 in good health and CMV-seronegative. Sequencing was carried out using PBMCs. The rearrangement joins TRBV27 to TRBJ2-1, with 7 bases identical to TRBD2. The CDR3: CASSPGGVFYNEQFF. In nucleotides, the CDR3 is TGTGCCAGCAGTCCGGGGGGAGTCTTCTACAATGAGCAGTTCTTC.